The 18 T cell receptor beta chains given below trace back to one sample, sequenced in a study of shared clonotypes between healthy human individuals. Profiling relied on immunoSEQ multiplex PCR, and the TCRdb table lists in-frame clones only, not all of them. The table lists around 2,100,000 clones, about 95% of them singletons. CD8 cells regarded as naive lacked CD45RO, were positively chosen for CCR7, and omitted terminally differentiated effector memory CD45RA+ cells. Sequenced input: naive CD8+ T cells sorted from blood. The receptors were sampled from a man between 18 and 35 years old in good health.

The gene calls are TRBV11-1 and TRBJ2-7; 7 bases align to TRBD1. V lost 5 bases and J lost 1; bases outside the gene matches: 14. The CDR3 totals 17 residues. Germline-derived CDR1 and CDR2 are SGHAT and FQDESV (reference sequence). DNA of the CDR3: TGTGCCAGCAGCCAAAGCTGGACGGCCAGGGGGTCCTACGAGCAGTACTTC. It encodes CASSQSWTARGSYEQYF. Supplemented by reference TRBV11-1 and TRBJ2-7, the full variable domain reads EAEVAQSPRYKITEKSQAVAFWCDPISGHATLYWYRQILGQGPELLVQFQDESVVDDSQLPKDRFSAERLKGVDSTLKIQPAELGDSAMYLCASSQSWTARGSYEQYFGPGTRLTVT.

This clone has only one observation. The V gene is TRBV15, the J gene TRBJ2-1, with D tentatively TRBD2 (7 bases). The length of the CDR3 is 14 residues. Between the trimmed V and J ends, which lost 9 bases and 5 bases, there was a span of 17 bases. Per germline, CDR1 LNHNV and CDR2 YYDKDF (reference sequence). The CDR3 DNA reads TGTGCCACTAGACGGGGGGCCGTCGACAATGAGCAGTTCTTC. Translation gives CATRRGAVDNEQFF.

The CDR3 nucleotides read TGCGCCAGCAGCCAAGAAGGCACAGGGATTACGAACACTGAAGCTTTCTTT. Encoded protein: CASSQEGTGITNTEAFF. The chain uses TRBV4-1 and TRBJ1-1; D possibly corresponds to TRBD1 (6 bases). The V end lost 0 bases, the J end lost 1 base, and 15 bases lay between the germline ends. Looked up from germline, CDR1 is MGHRA and CDR2 is YSYEKL. The CDR3 sequence is 17 residues long.

The genes are TRBV4-1 and TRBJ2-2, with D perhaps matching TRBD1 or TRBD2 (5 bases each). The germline V gene encodes CDR1 MGHRA and CDR2 YSYEKL. V gave up 4 bases and J gave up 7 bases, with 16 bases separating them. This CDR3 has 15 residues. CDR3 in DNA: TGCGCCAGCAGCCTCTCCCCCGGGGACGGCGGGGAGCTGTTTTTT. As protein: CASSLSPGDGGELFF.

The rearrangement uses TRBV7-2 and TRBJ2-5, with a tentative D call TRBD1 (6 bases). This CDR3 comprises 13 residues. With 6 bases removed from V and 5 bases from J, the gap between germline ends came to 13 bases. CDR1 is SGHTA and CDR2 is FQGNSA in the germline V gene. The CDR3 nucleotides are TGTGCCAGCAGGAAAACAGGGTCCGAGACCCAGTACTTC. Protein: CASRKTGSETQYF.

There are a few counts of this clone. The CDR3 spells CASGPGTQYEQYF. The DNA for the CDR3 is TGCGCCAGCGGACCCGGGACACAGTACGAGCAGTACTTC. The V gene is TRBV10-1, the J gene TRBJ2-7, with TRBD1 as a possible D gene (6 bases). The CDR3 sequence is 13 residues long. Germline V CDR1 and CDR2: WNHNN, SYGVQD (reference sequence). Trimming took off 8 bases at V and 4 bases at J, with 15 bases between the two ends.

V gene TRBV4-1 combines with J gene TRBJ2-7; D gene ambiguous. The CDR3 has 16 amino acids. The germline V and J ends were trimmed by 0 bases and 0 bases, with 12 bases remaining between them. Germline CDR1 MGHRA, CDR2 YSYEKL. The CDR3 protein is CASSQDPALNSYEQYF. CDR3 sequence (DNA): TGCGCCAGCAGCCAAGATCCAGCCTTAAACTCCTACGAGCAGTACTTC.

A note on this clone: The same CDR3 can be traced to other DNA sequences in this sample. The chain combines TRBV10-2 with TRBJ2-1; TRBD1 aligns across 7 bases. The germline V gene encodes CDR1 WSHSY and CDR2 SAAADI. The trim removed 8 bases at V and 4 bases at J, leaving 2 bases unmatched. The CDR3 sequence is 12 residues long. The chain's CDR3 is CASRDSYNEQFF. The DNA of the CDR3 is TGCGCCAGCCGGGACAGTTACAATGAGCAGTTCTTC.

The chain carries TRBV5-6 and TRBJ2-1; 7 bases match TRBD1. The length of the CDR3 is 16 residues. Per germline, CDR1 SGHDT and CDR2 YYEEEE. V gave up 0 bases and J gave up 4 bases; unmatched junction bases: 7. The CDR3: CASSLAGTAGYNEQFF. Written as DNA, the CDR3 is TGTGCCAGCAGCTTGGCGGGGACAGCCGGTTACAATGAGCAGTTCTTC.

V usage is TRBV9 and J usage is TRBJ2-5; 11 nucleotides align to TRBD1. Germline loops: CDR1 SGDLS, CDR2 YYNGEE. V shed 3 bases and J 2 bases; nucleotides not matched to a gene: 9. The CDR3 is 17 amino acids. CDR3 amino acids: CASSASLRDRGQETQYF. The CDR3 nucleotides are TGTGCCAGCAGCGCATCACTTAGGGACAGGGGGCAAGAGACCCAGTACTTC.

Regarding this clone: At the DNA level, this CDR3 is encoded by other sequences in the same sample as well. The chain has TRBV5-4 and TRBJ1-2; 10 bases fit TRBD1. Per germline, CDR1 SGHNT and CDR2 YYREEE (reference sequence). This CDR3 has 14 residues. J lost 3 bases, V lost 5 bases, and 4 bases had no gene match. CDR3 DNA: TGTGCCAGCAGTCTGGACAGGGGGGACTATGGCTACACCTTC. This sequence encodes CASSLDRGDYGYTF.

The V and J genes are TRBV9 and TRBJ2-7; D is possibly TRBD1 (5 bases). The CDR3 has 13 residues. Germline V lookup: CDR1 SGDLS, CDR2 YYNGEE. The V and J ends lost 0 bases and 7 bases respectively, with 11 bases between them. The CDR3 is CASSVEASGEQYF. CDR3 coding DNA: TGTGCCAGCAGCGTAGAGGCGTCAGGGGAGCAGTACTTC.

The V call is TRBV7-9, the J call TRBJ2-7; D perhaps matches TRBD1 (6 bases). Germline CDR1 reads SEHNR; CDR2 reads FQNEAQ (reference sequence). The CDR3 runs 12 residues. Trimming removed 6 bases from V and 3 bases from J, with 9 bases in between. The CDR3 loop reads CASRLDSYEQYF. The CDR3 nucleotides read TGTGCCAGCAGGCTGGACAGCTACGAGCAGTACTTC.

On this clone itself: Other DNA sequences in the sample encode the same CDR3. The V gene is TRBV7-8, the J gene TRBJ1-1; no reliable D call. Germline CDR1 SGHVS, CDR2 FQNEAQ. The ends were cut back, 1 base at V and 1 base at J, with 4 bases in the middle. The CDR3 consists of 13 residues. CDR3 DNA: TGTGCCAGCAGCTTAGGGCAGAACACTGAAGCTTTCTTT. Translating it yields CASSLGQNTEAFF.

The chain links TRBV29-1 to TRBJ2-7; D is undetermined. CDR3 length: 12 residues. Germline lookup yields CDR1 SQVTM and CDR2 ANQGSEA. Trimming shortened V by 6 bases and J by 2 bases, and 11 bases separated the two germline ends. The CDR3 nucleotides are TGCAGCGTCCGGTGGGATGCCTACGAGCAGTACTTC. Translated, it gives CSVRWDAYEQYF.

The chain links TRBV2 to TRBJ2-7; 7 nucleotides match TRBD2. The length of the CDR3 is 13 residues. Germline loops: CDR1 SNHLY, CDR2 FYNNEI. Losses at the gene ends were 6 bases for V and 3 bases for J; bases not matched to a gene: 5. The DNA of the CDR3 is TGTGCCAGCAGGGGGACTACCCTCTACGAGCAGTACTTC. Its translation: CASRGTTLYEQYF.

The rearrangement uses TRBV7-6 and TRBJ2-7; TRBD1 matches at 10 bases. This CDR3 is 16 amino acids long. V dropped 1 base and J dropped 7; count of bases not matched to a gene: 10. Germline values: CDR1 SGHVS, CDR2 FNYEAQ. In DNA form, the CDR3 reads TGTGCCAGCAGCTTAGGCGCGGGACAGGGGCTTCGAGAGCAGTACTTC. Protein sequence: CASSLGAGQGLREQYF.

This clone came up once. The chain carries TRBV4-1 and TRBJ2-7; D assignment may be TRBD1 or TRBD2 (5 bases each). V lost 1 base and J 3 bases, leaving 16 bases between the germline ends. The V gene's germline CDR1 is MGHRA and CDR2 YSYEKL. CDR3 length: 16 residues. The chain's CDR3 is CASSQGRDAFSYEQYF. As DNA, the CDR3 is TGCGCCAGCAGCCAAGGCCGGGACGCCTTCAGCTACGAGCAGTACTTC.